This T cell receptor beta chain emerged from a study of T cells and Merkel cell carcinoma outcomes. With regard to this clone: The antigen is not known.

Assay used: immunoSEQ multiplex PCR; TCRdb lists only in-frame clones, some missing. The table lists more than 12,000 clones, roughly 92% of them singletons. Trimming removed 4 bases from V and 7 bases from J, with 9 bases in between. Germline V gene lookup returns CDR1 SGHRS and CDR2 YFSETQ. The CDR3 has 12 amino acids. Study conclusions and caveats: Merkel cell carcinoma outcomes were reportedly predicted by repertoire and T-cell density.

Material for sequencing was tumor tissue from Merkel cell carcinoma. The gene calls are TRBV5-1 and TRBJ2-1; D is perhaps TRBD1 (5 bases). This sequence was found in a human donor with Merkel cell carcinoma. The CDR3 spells CASSPDTNEQFF. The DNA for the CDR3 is TGCGCCAGCAGCCCGGACACTAATGAGCAGTTCTTC.